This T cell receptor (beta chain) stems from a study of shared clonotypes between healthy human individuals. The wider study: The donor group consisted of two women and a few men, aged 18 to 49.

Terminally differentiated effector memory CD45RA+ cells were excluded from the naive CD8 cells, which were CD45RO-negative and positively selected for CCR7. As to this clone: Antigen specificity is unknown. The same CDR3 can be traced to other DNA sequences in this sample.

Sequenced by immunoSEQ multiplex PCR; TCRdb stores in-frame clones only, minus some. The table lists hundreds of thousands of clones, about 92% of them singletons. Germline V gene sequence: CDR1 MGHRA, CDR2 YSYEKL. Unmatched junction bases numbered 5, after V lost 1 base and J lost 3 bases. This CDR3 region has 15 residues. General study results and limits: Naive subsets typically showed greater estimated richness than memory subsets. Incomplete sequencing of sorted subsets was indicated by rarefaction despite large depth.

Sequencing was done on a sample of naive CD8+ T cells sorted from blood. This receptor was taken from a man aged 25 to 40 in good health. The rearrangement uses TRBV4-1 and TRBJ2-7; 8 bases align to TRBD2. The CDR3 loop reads CASSQGSGGGYEQYF. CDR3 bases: TGCGCCAGCAGCCAAGGGTCCGGGGGGGGCTACGAGCAGTACTTC.